The sample holds a few counts of the clone carrying this T cell receptor beta chain. The antigen is unknown. This specimen comes from a study of post-analysis software for immune sequencing data. Study-level background: Patients with relapsing-remitting, secondary progressive and progressive-relapsing multiple sclerosis courses were all represented.

Findings and limits, study-wide: Normalized Chao1 diversity was significantly reduced in patients versus controls. Higher frequency in patients than in controls was seen for a handful of TRBV segments, with TRBV5-6, TRBV5-1 and TRBV20-1 among them.

CDR3 length: 16 amino acids. Germline-derived CDR1 and CDR2 are LGHNA and YNFKEQ. V was cut by 4 bases and J by 3 bases, with 17 bases left in between. TCR beta cDNA libraries had unique molecular identifiers. TCRdb reanalysed the PCR reads using MiXCR and keeps one entry per CDR3 protein. This table has more than 450,000 distinct CDR3 sequences, roughly 40% appearing once. Sequenced: blood. The sequence was obtained from a girl aged 5-17 years with multiple sclerosis. V gene TRBV4-2 combines with J gene TRBJ2-3, with D perhaps being TRBD1 or TRBD2 (5 bases each). In DNA form, the CDR3 reads TGTGCCAGCAGCCTTCAAGGGGCTAGCTTGACAGATACGCAGTATTTT. It encodes CASSLQGASLTDTQYF.